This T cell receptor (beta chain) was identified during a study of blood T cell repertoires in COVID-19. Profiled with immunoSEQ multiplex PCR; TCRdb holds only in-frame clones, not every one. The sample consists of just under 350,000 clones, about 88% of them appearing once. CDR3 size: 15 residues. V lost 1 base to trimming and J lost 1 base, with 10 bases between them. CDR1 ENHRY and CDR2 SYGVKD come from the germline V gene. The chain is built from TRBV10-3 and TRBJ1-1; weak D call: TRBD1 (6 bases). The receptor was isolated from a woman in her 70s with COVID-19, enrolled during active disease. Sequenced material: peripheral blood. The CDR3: CAISEFGGQNTEAFF. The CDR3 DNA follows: TGTGCCATCAGTGAGTTTGGGGGCCAGAACACTGAAGCTTTCTTT.